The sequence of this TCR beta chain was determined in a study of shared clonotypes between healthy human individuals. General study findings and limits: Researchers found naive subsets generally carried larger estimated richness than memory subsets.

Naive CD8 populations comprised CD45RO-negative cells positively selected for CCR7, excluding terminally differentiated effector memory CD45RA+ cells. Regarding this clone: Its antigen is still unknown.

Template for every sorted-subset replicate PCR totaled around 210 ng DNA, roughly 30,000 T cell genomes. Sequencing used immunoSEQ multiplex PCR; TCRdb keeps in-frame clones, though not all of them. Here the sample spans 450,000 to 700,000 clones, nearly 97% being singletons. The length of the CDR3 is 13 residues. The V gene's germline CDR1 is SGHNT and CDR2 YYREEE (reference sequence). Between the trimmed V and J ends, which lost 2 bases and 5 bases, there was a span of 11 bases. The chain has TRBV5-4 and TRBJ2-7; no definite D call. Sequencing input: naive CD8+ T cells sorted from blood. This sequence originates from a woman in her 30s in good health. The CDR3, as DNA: TGTGCCAGCAGCTTTGGGCTGAGAAACGAGCAGTACTTC. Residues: CASSFGLRNEQYF.